A single sample is the source of the 22 T cell receptor beta chains below, sequenced in a study of T cells after yellow fever vaccination. TCRdb passed the 5' RACE reads through MiXCR, listing each CDR3 protein once. The profile shows more than 300,000 distinct CDR3 sequences, around a tenth of them singletons. This material consisted of CD4+ T cells sorted from PBMCs, taken 45 days after the yellow fever booster vaccination. These TCRs come from a man aged 18 to 29 who received the YFV17D yellow fever vaccine.

In its sample, this clonotype was seen a few times. The chain joins TRBV28 to TRBJ2-3; D is perhaps TRBD1 or TRBD2 (5 bases each). The CDR3 runs to 15 residues. The V and J ends lost 4 bases and 1 base respectively, with 12 bases between them. In germline, CDR1 is MDHEN, CDR2 SYDVKM. The CDR3 region has the DNA TGTGCCAGCAGTTCTCTCGTGGGGGGCACAGATACGCAGTATTTT. It specifies CASSSLVGGTDTQYF.

This clonotype occurred a few times. This chain connects TRBV20-1 to TRBJ2-5; 8 bases fit TRBD2. V was pared by 2 bases and J by 7 bases, with 12 bases of the junction left unmatched. From germline, CDR1 is DFQATT and CDR2 SNEGSKA (reference sequence). The CDR3 extends over 15 amino acids. CDR3: CSARSGGIVVGTQYF. DNA for the CDR3: TGCAGTGCTAGATCGGGAGGGATAGTTGTCGGGACCCAGTACTTC.

Only a few counts were recorded for this clonotype. The chain couples TRBV12-3 or TRBV12-4 to TRBJ1-4; 8 bases align to TRBD1. The CDR3 loop spans 13 amino acids. The junction had 3 bases not matched to a gene; V was cut back by 5 bases and J by 7 bases. The CDR3 region is CASSTGGFEKLFF. The CDR3 DNA sequence: TGTGCCAGCAGTACAGGGGGTTTTGAAAAACTGTTTTTT.

This clonotype was picked up a small number of times. The rearrangement joins TRBV7-7 to TRBJ2-2; D ambiguous. The CDR3 runs 16 residues. Germline CDR1 and CDR2: SSHAT and FNYEAQ (reference sequence). V was clipped by 2 bases and J by 0 bases, with 10 bases between them. CDR3 nucleotides: TGTGCCAGCAGCTTAAACAGCCCATCGAACACCGGGGAGCTGTTTTTT. Its protein product is CASSLNSPSNTGELFF.

The chain's CDR3 is CASSLVRSGIKTQYF. DNA of the CDR3: TGTGCCAGCAGCTTAGTCCGCTCAGGGATAAAGACCCAGTACTTC. This chain links TRBV7-8 with TRBJ2-5, with D perhaps TRBD1 (5 bases). The CDR3 has 15 amino acids. With 1 base removed from V and 6 bases from J, the gap between germline ends came to 15 bases. Germline CDR1 is SGHVS and CDR2 is FQNEAQ.

This clonotype turned up a few times. The chain carries TRBV5-1 and TRBJ1-1; D ambiguous. The V gene lost 1 base and the J gene lost 1 base, with 8 bases spanning the gap. This CDR3 has 14 amino acids. Germline V gene sequence: CDR1 SGHRS, CDR2 YFSETQ. DNA for the CDR3: TGCGCCAGCAGCTTGTTACCAGGGAACACTGAAGCTTTCTTT. Its translation is CASSLLPGNTEAFF.

This clonotype appeared a few times. The gene calls are TRBV5-1 and TRBJ1-4; tentative D call: TRBD1 (5 bases). The CDR3 has 15 amino acids. Trimming removed 0 bases at V and 5 bases at J, with 11 bases between. CDR1 is SGHRS, CDR2 YFSETQ, per germline. This CDR3 is CASSLVGAGNEKLFF. The CDR3 DNA sequence: TGCGCCAGCAGCTTGGTCGGGGCAGGAAATGAAAAACTGTTTTTT.

This clonotype was seen more than once but under ten times. The chain links TRBV5-6 to TRBJ1-2; unclear D gene. Germline lookup yields CDR1 SGHDT and CDR2 YYEEEE. Trimming pared 1 base from V and 5 bases from J, leaving 6 bases between. The CDR3 consists of 12 residues. CDR3 in amino acids: CASSLNDYGYTF. The DNA for the CDR3 is TGTGCCAGCAGCTTGAACGATTATGGCTACACCTTC.

Many counts were recorded for this clonotype. The genes are TRBV28 and TRBJ2-3; D not resolved. V was pared by 11 bases and J by 5 bases, with 11 bases between. Germline V gene data show CDR1 as MDHEN and CDR2 as SYDVKM. The CDR3 is made up of 11 amino acids. The CDR3 bases are TGTGCCGGCCGGACCGGAGATACGCAGTATTTT. Encoded protein: CAGRTGDTQYF.

The rearrangement joins TRBV5-1 to TRBJ1-4; the D is unclear. The CDR3 is made up of 15 amino acids. V dropped 5 bases and J dropped 0 bases, with 11 bases sitting between them. Germline CDR1 SGHRS, CDR2 YFSETQ. The CDR3 nucleotides read TGCGCCAGCAGAAGATCGATTACAACTAATGAAAAACTGTTTTTT. Translating it yields CASRRSITTNEKLFF.

The V call is TRBV12-3 or TRBV12-4, the J call TRBJ2-7; 7 bases line up with TRBD2. The CDR3 spans 14 residues. The ends lost 7 bases at V and 0 bases at J; junction bases unmatched: 6. CDR3: CASNRGGSSYEQYF. CDR3 in DNA: TGTGCCAGCAATCGAGGCGGGAGCTCCTACGAGCAGTACTTC.

The chain links TRBV7-3 to TRBJ2-1, with D unclear. Germline CDR1 is SGHTA and CDR2 is FQGTGA. Deletions cut 4 bases from V and 9 bases from J, with 19 bases between. The CDR3 extends over 15 amino acids. The CDR3, as DNA: TGTGCCAGCAGCTCCAACTCGGGCGGCGTTGGTGAGCAGTTCTTC. Translating it yields CASSSNSGGVGEQFF.

There are many counts of this clonotype. This sequence joins TRBV20-1 and TRBJ1-6; 9 nucleotides line up with TRBD1. The length of the CDR3 is 15 residues. The germline gives CDR1 DFQATT, CDR2 SNEGSKA (reference sequence). V was clipped by 5 bases and J by 4 bases; unmatched bases: 6. CDR3 amino acids: CSAPKGTGYNSPLHF. The CDR3 coding sequence is TGCAGTGCTCCGAAAGGGACAGGGTATAATTCACCCCTCCACTTT.

This clonotype came up a few times. This chain connects TRBV4-3 to TRBJ2-3, with D tentatively TRBD2 (6 bases). CDR3 length: 14 residues. Between the trimmed V and J ends, which lost 8 bases and 2 bases, there was a span of 14 bases. From germline, CDR1 is LGHNA and CDR2 YSLEER. As DNA, the CDR3 is TGCGCCAGCGCCAGAGGCGGGGACACAGATACGCAGTATTTT. Translated: CASARGGDTDTQYF.

In its sample, this clonotype was seen a few times. The CDR3 region is CASSLFVSVSNTEAFF. The CDR3 DNA is TGTGCCAGCAGCTTGTTCGTGTCGGTTTCGAACACTGAAGCTTTCTTT. The V and J genes are TRBV5-4 and TRBJ1-1; the D is unclear. V gave up 1 base and J gave up 1 base, with 14 bases separating them. Germline loops: CDR1 SGHNT, CDR2 YYREEE (reference sequence). This CDR3 is 16 amino acids long.

The chain employs TRBV9 and TRBJ2-2; D gene unclear. This CDR3 region has 13 residues. Trimming stripped 3 bases from V and 3 bases from J, with 6 bases between. Germline lookup yields CDR1 SGDLS and CDR2 YYNGEE. CDR3 sequence reads: CASSATYTGELFF. DNA of the CDR3: TGTGCCAGCAGCGCTACTTACACCGGGGAGCTGTTTTTT. Supplemented by reference TRBV9 and TRBJ2-2, the full variable domain reads DSGVTQTPKHLITATGQRVTLRCSPRSGDLSVYWYQQSLDQGLQFLIQYYNGEERAKGNILERFSAQQFPDLHSELNLSSLELGDSALYFCASSATYTGELFFGEGSRLTVL.

The table lists this clonotype with a few counts. The chain joins TRBV7-2 to TRBJ2-7; the match to TRBD2 covers 8 bases. V was pared by 5 bases and J by 3 bases, with 6 bases of the junction left unmatched. The CDR3 spans 14 residues. Germline CDR1 SGHTA, CDR2 FQGNSA. Here the CDR3 reads CASSRERGSYEQYF. Here the CDR3 DNA reads TGTGCCAGCAGCAGAGAGCGGGGGAGCTACGAGCAGTACTTC. The variable domain in full, with the rest retrieved from reference TRBV7-2 and TRBJ2-7, is GAGVSQSPSNKVTEKGKDVELRCDPISGHTALYWYRQSLGQGLEFLIYFQGNSAPDKSGLPSDRFSAERTGGSVSTLTIQRTQQEDSAVYLCASSRERGSYEQYFGPGTRLTVT.

This clonotype was seen many times. V is TRBV12-3 or TRBV12-4 and J is TRBJ1-1; no reliable D call. This CDR3 has 13 amino acids. Trimming stripped 5 bases from V and 1 base from J, with 8 bases between. This chain's CDR3 is CASSREKNTEAFF. The CDR3 DNA follows: TGTGCCAGCAGTAGGGAAAAGAACACTGAAGCTTTCTTT.

This clonotype was seen just once. The chain carries TRBV7-2 and TRBJ1-2, with D possibly TRBD1 on 6 matching bases. CDR3 length: 13 residues. CDR1 SGHTA and CDR2 FQGNSA come from the germline V gene. The V and J ends lost 4 bases and 7 bases respectively, with 13 bases between them. In nucleotides, the CDR3 is TGTGCCAGCAGCTCATTACAGGGATCTGGCTACACCTTC. Its translation: CASSSLQGSGYTF.

This chain connects TRBV4-3 to TRBJ1-1; D is ambiguous. This CDR3 region has 13 residues. Per germline, CDR1 LGHNA and CDR2 YSLEER. The germline V and J ends were trimmed by 3 bases and 4 bases, with 9 bases remaining between them. CDR3 nucleotides: TGCGCCAGCAGCCAGTTGTCACGCACTGAAGCTTTCTTT. Protein: CASSQLSRTEAFF.

This clonotype has more than one count but fewer than ten. The rearrangement joins TRBV10-3 to TRBJ1-2, with D uncertain. With 0 bases removed from V and 2 bases from J, the gap between germline ends came to 13 bases. CDR3 length: 16 amino acids. Germline assignment: CDR1 ENHRY and CDR2 SYGVKD. CDR3 loop: CAISESGRTLNYGYTF. The DNA of the CDR3 is TGTGCCATCAGTGAGTCGGGCAGGACCTTAAACTATGGCTACACCTTC.

The V and J genes are TRBV4-1 and TRBJ2-5; 8 positions agree with TRBD1. Germline CDR1 reads MGHRA; CDR2 reads YSYEKL. This CDR3 comprises 15 residues. V lost 3 bases to trimming and J lost 5 bases; unmatched junction nucleotides: 8. This CDR3 reads CASSHPATGDETQYF. DNA of the CDR3: TGCGCCAGCAGCCATCCCGCGACAGGGGACGAGACCCAGTACTTC.